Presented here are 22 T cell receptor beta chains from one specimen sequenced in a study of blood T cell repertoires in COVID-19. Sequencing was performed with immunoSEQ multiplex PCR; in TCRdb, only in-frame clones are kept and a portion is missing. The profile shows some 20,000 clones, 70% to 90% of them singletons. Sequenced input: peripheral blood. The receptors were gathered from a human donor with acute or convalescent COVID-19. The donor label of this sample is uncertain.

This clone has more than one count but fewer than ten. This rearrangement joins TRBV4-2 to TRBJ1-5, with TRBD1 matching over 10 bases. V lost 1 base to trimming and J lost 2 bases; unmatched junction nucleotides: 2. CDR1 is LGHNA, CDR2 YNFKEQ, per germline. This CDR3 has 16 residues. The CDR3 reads CASSQGGTGGNQPQHF. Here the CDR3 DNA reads TGTGCCAGCAGCCAAGGGGGGACAGGGGGCAATCAGCCCCAGCATTTT.

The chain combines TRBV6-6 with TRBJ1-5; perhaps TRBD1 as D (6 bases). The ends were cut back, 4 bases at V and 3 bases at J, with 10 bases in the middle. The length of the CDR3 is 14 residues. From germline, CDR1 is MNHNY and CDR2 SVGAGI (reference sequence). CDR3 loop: CASSLDSYNQPQHF. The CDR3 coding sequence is TGTGCCAGCAGTTTGGACAGCTACAATCAGCCCCAGCATTTT.

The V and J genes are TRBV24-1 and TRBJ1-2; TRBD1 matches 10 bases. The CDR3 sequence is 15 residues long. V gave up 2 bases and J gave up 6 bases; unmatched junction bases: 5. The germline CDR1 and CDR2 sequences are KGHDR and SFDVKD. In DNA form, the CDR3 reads TGTGCCACCAGTGATTGGCAAGGGACAGGGGATGGCTACACCTTC. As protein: CATSDWQGTGDGYTF.

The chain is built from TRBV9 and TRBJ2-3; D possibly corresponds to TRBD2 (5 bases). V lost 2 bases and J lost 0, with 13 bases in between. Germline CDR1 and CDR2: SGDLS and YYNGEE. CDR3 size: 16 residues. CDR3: CASSVRTGSSTDTQYF. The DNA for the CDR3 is TGTGCCAGCAGCGTGCGGACTGGCTCTAGCACAGATACGCAGTATTTT.

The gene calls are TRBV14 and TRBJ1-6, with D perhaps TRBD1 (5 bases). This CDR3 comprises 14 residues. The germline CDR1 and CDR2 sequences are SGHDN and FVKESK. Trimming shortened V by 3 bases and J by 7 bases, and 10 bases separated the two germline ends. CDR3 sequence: CASSQEDRNSPLHF. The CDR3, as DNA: TGTGCCAGCAGCCAGGAAGACAGAAATTCACCCCTCCACTTT.

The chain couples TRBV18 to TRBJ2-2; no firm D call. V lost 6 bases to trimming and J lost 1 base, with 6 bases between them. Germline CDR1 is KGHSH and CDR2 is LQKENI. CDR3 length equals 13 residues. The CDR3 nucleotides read TGTGCCAGCTCCACCGGGAACACCGGGGAGCTGTTTTTT. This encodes CASSTGNTGELFF.

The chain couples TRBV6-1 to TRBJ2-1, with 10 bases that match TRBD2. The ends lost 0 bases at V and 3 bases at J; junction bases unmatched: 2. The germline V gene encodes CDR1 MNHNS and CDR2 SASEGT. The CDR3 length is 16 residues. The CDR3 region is CASSEALAGDYNEQFF. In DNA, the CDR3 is TGTGCCAGCAGTGAAGCGCTAGCGGGAGACTACAATGAGCAGTTCTTC.

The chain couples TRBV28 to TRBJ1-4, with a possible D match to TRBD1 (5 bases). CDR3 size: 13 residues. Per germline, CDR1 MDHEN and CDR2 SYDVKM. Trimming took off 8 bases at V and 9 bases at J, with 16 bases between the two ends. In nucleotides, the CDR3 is TGTGCCAGCGCCGAATGGCAGGGTCAAAAACTGTTTTTT. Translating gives CASAEWQGQKLFF.

The CDR3 DNA is TGTGCCAGCAGTCAACAGGGTACGAGCACAGATACGCAGTATTTT. Its translation is CASSQQGTSTDTQYF. The genes are TRBV11-2 and TRBJ2-3; D may be TRBD1 (6 bases). Germline V gives CDR1 SGHAT, CDR2 FQNNGV. The CDR3 sequence is 15 residues long. Trimming took 6 bases from V and 0 from J, leaving 13 bases between them.

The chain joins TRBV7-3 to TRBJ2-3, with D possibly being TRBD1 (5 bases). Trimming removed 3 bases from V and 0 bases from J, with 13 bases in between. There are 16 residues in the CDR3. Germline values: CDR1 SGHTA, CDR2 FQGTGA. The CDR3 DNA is TGTGCCAGCAGCTTGGGGCATGCGACCAGCACAGATACGCAGTATTTT. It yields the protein CASSLGHATSTDTQYF.

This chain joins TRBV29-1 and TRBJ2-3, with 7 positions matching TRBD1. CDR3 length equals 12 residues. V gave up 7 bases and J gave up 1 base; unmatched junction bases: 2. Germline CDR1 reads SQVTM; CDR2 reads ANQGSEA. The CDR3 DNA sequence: TGCAGCGCAGACAGGGGCACAGATACGCAGTATTTT. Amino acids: CSADRGTDTQYF.

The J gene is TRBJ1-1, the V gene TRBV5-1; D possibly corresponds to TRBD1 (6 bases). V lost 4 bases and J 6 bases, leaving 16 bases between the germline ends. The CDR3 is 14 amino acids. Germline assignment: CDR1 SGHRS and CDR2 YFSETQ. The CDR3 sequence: CASSPGGGGSEAFF. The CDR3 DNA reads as TGCGCCAGCAGCCCAGGCGGGGGCGGATCTGAAGCTTTCTTT.

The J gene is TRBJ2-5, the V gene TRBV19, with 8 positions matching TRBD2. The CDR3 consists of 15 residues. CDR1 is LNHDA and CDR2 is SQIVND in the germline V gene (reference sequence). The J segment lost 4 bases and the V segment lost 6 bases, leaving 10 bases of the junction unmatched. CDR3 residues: CASRRGGGRGETQYF. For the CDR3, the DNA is TGTGCCAGTAGGCGTGGCGGGGGGCGGGGAGAGACCCAGTACTTC.

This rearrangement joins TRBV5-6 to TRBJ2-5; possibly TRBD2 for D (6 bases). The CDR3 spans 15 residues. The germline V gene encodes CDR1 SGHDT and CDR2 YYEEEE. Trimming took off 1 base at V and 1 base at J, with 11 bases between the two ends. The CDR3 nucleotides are TGTGCCAGCAGCTTGAATTGGCGGGGCCAAGAGACCCAGTACTTC. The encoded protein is CASSLNWRGQETQYF.

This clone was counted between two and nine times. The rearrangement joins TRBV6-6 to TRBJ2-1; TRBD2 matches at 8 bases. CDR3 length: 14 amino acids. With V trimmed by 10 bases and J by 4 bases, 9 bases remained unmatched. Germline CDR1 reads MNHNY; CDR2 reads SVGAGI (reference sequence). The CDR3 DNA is TGTGCCACCTCAGGGCTAGCGGGTTACAATGAGCAGTTCTTC. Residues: CATSGLAGYNEQFF.

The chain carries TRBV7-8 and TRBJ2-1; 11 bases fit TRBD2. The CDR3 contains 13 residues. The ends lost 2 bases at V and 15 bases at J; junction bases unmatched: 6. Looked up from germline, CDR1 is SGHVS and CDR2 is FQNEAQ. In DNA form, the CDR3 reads TGTGCCAGCAGCTTAAGCACTAGCGGGAGTTGGTTCTTC. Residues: CASSLSTSGSWFF.

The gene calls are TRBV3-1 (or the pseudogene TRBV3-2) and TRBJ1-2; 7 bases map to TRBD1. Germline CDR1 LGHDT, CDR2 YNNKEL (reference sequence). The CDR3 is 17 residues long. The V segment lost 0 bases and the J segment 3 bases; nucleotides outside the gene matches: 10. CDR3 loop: CASSQEGRRGRDYGYTF. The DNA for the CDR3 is TGTGCCAGCAGCCAAGAAGGACGTAGGGGGCGCGACTATGGCTACACCTTC.

Here the CDR3 DNA reads TGTGCCAGCAGTCCCCGGAGGAATGAAAAACTGTTTTTT. Protein product: CASSPRRNEKLFF. The chain combines TRBV6-5 with TRBJ1-4; no reliable D call. The germline V and J ends were trimmed by 5 bases and 5 bases, with 9 bases remaining between them. The CDR3 is made up of 13 amino acids. Germline CDR1 and CDR2: MNHEY and SVGAGI.

The CDR3 spells CASSQTTGSTGELFF. The DNA of the CDR3 is TGCGCCAGCAGCCAAACCACAGGCAGTACCGGGGAGCTGTTTTTT. The chain combines TRBV5-1 with TRBJ2-2, with D possibly TRBD1 on 5 matching bases. V was clipped by 4 bases and J by 5 bases, with 15 bases between them. This CDR3 region has 15 residues. CDR1 is SGHRS and CDR2 is YFSETQ in the germline V gene.

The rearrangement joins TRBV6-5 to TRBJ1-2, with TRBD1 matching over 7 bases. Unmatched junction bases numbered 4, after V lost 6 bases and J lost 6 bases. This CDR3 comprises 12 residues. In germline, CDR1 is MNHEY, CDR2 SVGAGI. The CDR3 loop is CASRTGDHGYTF. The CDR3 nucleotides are TGTGCCAGCAGAACAGGGGATCATGGCTACACCTTC.

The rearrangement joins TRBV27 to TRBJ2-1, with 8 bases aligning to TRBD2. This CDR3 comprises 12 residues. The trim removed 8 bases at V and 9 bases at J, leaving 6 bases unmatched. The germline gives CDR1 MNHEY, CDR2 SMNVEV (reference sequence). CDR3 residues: CASGRGASEQFF. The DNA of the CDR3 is TGTGCCAGCGGGCGGGGGGCGAGTGAGCAGTTCTTC.

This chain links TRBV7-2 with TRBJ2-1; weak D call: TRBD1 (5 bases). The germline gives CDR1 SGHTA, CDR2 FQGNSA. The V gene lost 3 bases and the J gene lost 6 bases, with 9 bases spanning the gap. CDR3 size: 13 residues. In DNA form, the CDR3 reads TGTGCCAGCAGCTTGGACAATTCCAATGAGCAGTTCTTC. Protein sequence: CASSLDNSNEQFF.